This TCR beta chain came from a study of shared clonotypes between healthy human individuals (dated by TCRdb to 2020 to 2022). Notes on the research overall: The cohort comprised a couple of women and three men aged 18 to 49 years. For each donor, CD4 naive and CD4 memory were each run on three plates, CD8 naive on two plates, and CD8 memory on one plate. To estimate repertoire size and how much clonotype sharing occurs between individuals, the study deeply sequenced the blood TCR repertoires of several healthy adults. Libraries were prepared and TCR repertoires were sequenced by different laboratories using diverse techniques, in order to increase sequencing depth and limit assay-specific biases. Each donor's leukapheresis produced roughly between roughly 0.9 and 8.9 billion PBMCs.

Using the deep immunoSEQ assay, TCR CDR3 regions were amplified from genomic DNA by multiplex PCR. Genomic DNA extracted from each cell subset was distributed evenly over all wells of several immunoSEQ 96-well plates, and each plate served as one replicate. Each replicate PCR for sorted subsets received around 210 ng genomic DNA, equal to roughly 29,000 T cell genomes. Purified libraries were quantified with a Qubit 3.0 fluorometer, sized on a Bioanalyzer 2100, and re-quantified with the KAPA Library Quantification kit. Every immunoSEQ 96-well plate was sequenced on a separate single-read 150-cycle Illumina NextSeq 550 flow cell. Turning to the authors' computational methods: The immunoSEQ output contained only junctional sequences without quality scores, so filtering could not match that applied to full-length reads. Sequences were annotated with PyIR, a Python wrapper for IgBLAST v1.9, using IMGT germline references to assign V/J genes and CDR3. Reads were filtered out if the reads had weak V/J assignments (E-value above 1e-6), no CDR3, stop codons, out-of-frame junctions, or ambiguous translated residues. A V3J clonotype was defined by an identical inferred V gene, J gene, and CDR3 amino acid sequence. Percentage overlap between repertoires was calculated by dividing the number of shared unique clonotypes by the size of the smaller repertoire. RTK rarefaction, the Chao1 estimator, and Recon v2.1 estimates of unobserved clonotypes were used to assess repertoire richness. For all TCRbeta clonotypes obtained by the gDNA method from a handful of donors, generation probabilities were computed with OLGA. Held by TCRdb, this immuneACCESS table contains in-frame sequences only and omits some clones. Under half of the omission traces to an unresolved V gene where checked; the cause of the rest is unknown. Clone size and the V and J calls come from that table; the DNA yielded D and trimming. This sample comprises about a million clones, roughly 70% of them detected only once. Of the sample, about 1.5% is held by the ten largest clones.

Healthy HIV-negative adults with no recently reported acute infections or vaccinations were included as donors. Every donor was a Caucasian adult living in Nashville, Tennessee, USA. CD4+ T cells were enriched through magnetic negative selection, after which naive cells were positively selected on CD45RA and the remaining negative fraction served as the memory subset. After blood collection by leukapheresis, PBMCs were isolated using Ficoll-Histopaque density gradient centrifugation and then cryopreserved in the vapor phase of liquid nitrogen. Analytical flow cytometry was used to check the purity and quantity of every magnetically sorted T cell population. From each sorted fraction, genomic DNA was isolated and quantified by UV absorbance on a Nanodrop 2000c. Trimming takes 10 bases from V and 0 bases from J, and the germline ends sit 10 bases apart. Taken from the germline V gene, the CDR1 and CDR2 loops are SNHLY and FYNNEI. The CDR3 runs 13 residues from the cysteine to the phenylalanine. The CDR3 DNA has 39 bases and is translated from base 1.

Overall results and qualifications from the work: Higher generation probabilities were observed for clonotypes shared by all four sorted-subset donors than for non-shared clonotypes. About 5% of naive CD4, approximately 3.7% of naive CD8, about 2.4% of memory CD4, and 0.4% of memory CD8 clonotypes were shared across several donors. Sampling was limited to blood, and TCR repertoires in tissue likely differ from TCR repertoires in blood. Estimated clonotype richness was generally larger for naive than for memory subsets. Pairwise subsampling indicated that sequencing depth was expected to affect the degree of clonotype sharing among donors. Rarefaction of sorted-subset datasets indicated incomplete sequencing despite the large sequencing depth. Because the study included only a small number of donors, the genetic and exposure-history diversity represented was limited.

The table lists this clone with a count of one. The target of this receptor is not known. Base qualities are not recorded, but no much larger clone differs from it by a single base. The sequenced sample was memory CD4+ T cells sorted from blood. The cell subset or site label, as the study defines it: CD45RA-negative fraction. The TCR sequence derives from a man younger than 35 in good health. The V and J segments used are TRBV2 and TRBJ1-3; TRBD1 is a possible D gene, resting on 5 matching bases. This receptor has the CDR3 CAKTQGSGNTIYF. The sequenced DNA is TGTGCCAAAACCCAGGGCTCTGGAAACACCATATATTTT.